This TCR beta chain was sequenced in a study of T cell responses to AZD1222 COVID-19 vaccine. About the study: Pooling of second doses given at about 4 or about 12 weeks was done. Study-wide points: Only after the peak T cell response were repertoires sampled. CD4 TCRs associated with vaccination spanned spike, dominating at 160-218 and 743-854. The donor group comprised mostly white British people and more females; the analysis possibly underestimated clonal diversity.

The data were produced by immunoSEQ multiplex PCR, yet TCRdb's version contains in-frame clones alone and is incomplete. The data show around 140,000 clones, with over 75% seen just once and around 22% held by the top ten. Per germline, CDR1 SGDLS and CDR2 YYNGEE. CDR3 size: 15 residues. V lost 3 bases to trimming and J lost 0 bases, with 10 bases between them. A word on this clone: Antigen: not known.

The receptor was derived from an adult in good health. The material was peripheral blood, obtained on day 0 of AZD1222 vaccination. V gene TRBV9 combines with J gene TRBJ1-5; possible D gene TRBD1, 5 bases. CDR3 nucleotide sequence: TGTGCCAGCAGCGGGACACCCTATAGCAATCAGCCCCAGCATTTT. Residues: CASSGTPYSNQPQHF.